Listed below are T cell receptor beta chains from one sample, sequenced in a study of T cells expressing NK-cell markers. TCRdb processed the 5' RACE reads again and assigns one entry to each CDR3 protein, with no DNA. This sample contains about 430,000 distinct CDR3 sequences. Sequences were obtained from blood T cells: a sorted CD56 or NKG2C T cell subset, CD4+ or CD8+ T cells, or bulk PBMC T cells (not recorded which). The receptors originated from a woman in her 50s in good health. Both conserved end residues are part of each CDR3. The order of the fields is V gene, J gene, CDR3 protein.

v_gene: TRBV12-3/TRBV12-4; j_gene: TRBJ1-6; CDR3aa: CASSFGTQSGSPLHF
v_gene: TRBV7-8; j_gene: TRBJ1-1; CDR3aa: CASSKGGRNTEAFF
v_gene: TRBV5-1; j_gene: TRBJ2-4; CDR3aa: CASSRRQGNIQYF
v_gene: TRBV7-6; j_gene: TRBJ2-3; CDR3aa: CASSLGASGRPVTQYF
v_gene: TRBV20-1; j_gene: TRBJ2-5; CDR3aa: CSAREGRGLETQYF
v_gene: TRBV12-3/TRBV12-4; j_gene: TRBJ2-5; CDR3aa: CASSFLAGGPGQETQYF
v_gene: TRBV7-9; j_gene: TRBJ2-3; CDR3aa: CASRPIWTGGYTDTQYF
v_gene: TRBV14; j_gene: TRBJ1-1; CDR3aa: CASSQAGDRVAFF
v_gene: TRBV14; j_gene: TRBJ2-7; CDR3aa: CASSHRMTQRAYEQYF
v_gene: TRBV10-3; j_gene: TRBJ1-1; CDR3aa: CAISDLRRAANTEAFF
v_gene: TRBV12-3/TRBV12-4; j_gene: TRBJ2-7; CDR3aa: CASSQPPGQLTYEQYF
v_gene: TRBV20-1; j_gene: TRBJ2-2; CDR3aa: CSAAGGPLPGELFF
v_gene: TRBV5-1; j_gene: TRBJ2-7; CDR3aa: CASSLQTFSYEQYF
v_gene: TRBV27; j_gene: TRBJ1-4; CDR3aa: CASKAGNEKLFF
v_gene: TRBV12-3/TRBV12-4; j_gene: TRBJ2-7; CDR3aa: CASRSKAGGPNEQYF
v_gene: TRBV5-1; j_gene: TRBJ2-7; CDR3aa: CASSGDSGEQYF
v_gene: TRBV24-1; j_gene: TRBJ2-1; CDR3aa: CATSDLRDWPIHNEQFF
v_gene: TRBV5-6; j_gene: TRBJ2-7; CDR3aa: CASSPSFGATYEQYF
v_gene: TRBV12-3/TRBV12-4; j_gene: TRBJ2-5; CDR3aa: CASSLGLADPQETQYF
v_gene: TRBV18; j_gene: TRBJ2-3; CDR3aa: CASSPLKADTQYF
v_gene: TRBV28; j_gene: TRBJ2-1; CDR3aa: CASKGRRGLYHEQFF
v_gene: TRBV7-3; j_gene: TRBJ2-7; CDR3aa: CASSLGPRYEQYF
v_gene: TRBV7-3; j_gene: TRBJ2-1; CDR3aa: CASSPKFRQFF
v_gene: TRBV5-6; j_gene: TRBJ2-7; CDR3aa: CASSLGPSAEQYF
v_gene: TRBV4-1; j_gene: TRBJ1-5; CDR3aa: CASSQEFGGTLQPQHF
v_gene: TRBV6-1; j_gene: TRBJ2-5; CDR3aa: CASIPYPNSQETQYF